A selection of T cell receptor beta chains follows, all from one sample in a study of T cell responses to AZD1222 COVID-19 vaccine. Clones were read by immunoSEQ multiplex PCR, and TCRdb kept only the in-frame ones, dropping some. The sample carries roughly 100,000 clones, over 75% recorded once. Specimen: peripheral blood, collected on day 0 of AZD1222 vaccination. The receptors come from an adult in good health. Each CDR3 is given with its conserved first and last residue. D genes are given only for firm matches. Expanded clones are given a class, and other clones once, few, many or no size at all.

D | J | V | size | CDR3 | DNA
TRBD2 | TRBJ2-7 | TRBV7-2 | few | CASSPVASGSYEQYF | TGTGCCAGCAGCCCGGTGGCTAGCGGGAGCTACGAGCAGTACTTC
. | TRBJ1-1 | TRBV7-8 | . | CASSLISGSRIGNTEAFF | TGTGCCAGCAGCTTAATCTCAGGGAGTCGGATTGGGAACACTGAAGCTTTCTTT
. | TRBJ2-7 | TRBV12-1 | . | CASSFPRPVTYEQYF | TGTGCCAGCAGCTTTCCAAGACCGGTAACCTACGAGCAGTACTTC
TRBD2 | TRBJ2-3 | TRBV4-1 | . | CASSQGPAGVTDTQYF | TGCGCCAGCAGCCAAGGACCAGCGGGAGTGACAGATACGCAGTATTTT
. | TRBJ1-2 | TRBV19 | . | CASSIDPEDHGYTF | TGTGCCAGTAGTATAGATCCTGAAGATCATGGCTACACCTTC
TRBD1 | TRBJ2-5 | TRBV9 | . | CASTQGAGPIETQYF | TGTGCCAGCACCCAGGGGGCGGGGCCTATAGAGACCCAGTACTTC
TRBD2 | TRBJ2-3 | TRBV7-3 | . | CASSLGPSGGSTDTQYF | TGTGCCAGCAGCTTAGGTCCTAGCGGGGGAAGCACAGATACGCAGTATTTT
. | TRBJ2-2 | TRBV24-1 | . | CATSEGAREAGELFF | TGTGCCACCAGTGAGGGGGCGCGTGAGGCCGGGGAGCTGTTTTTT
. | TRBJ1-4 | TRBV4-1 | . | CASSQDLGEPNEKLFF | TGCGCCAGCAGCCAAGATCTCGGAGAGCCTAATGAAAAACTGTTTTTT
TRBD1 | TRBJ1-4 | TRBV27 | . | CASGMRGRNEKLFF | TGTGCCAGCGGAATGAGGGGGCGGAATGAAAAACTGTTTTTT
. | TRBJ2-3 | TRBV5-4 | . | CASSLGLGTDTQYF | TGTGCCAGCAGCTTGGGCTTGGGTACAGATACGCAGTATTTT
TRBD2 | TRBJ2-7 | TRBV28 | . | CASLGSSGEKLGSYEQYF | TGTGCCAGCCTTGGGAGTAGCGGGGAGAAACTGGGATCCTACGAGCAGTACTTC
. | TRBJ1-1 | TRBV6-5 | . | CASSYADFKNTEAFF | TGTGCCAGCAGTTACGCTGACTTCAAGAACACTGAAGCTTTCTTT
TRBD1 | TRBJ1-1 | TRBV5-1 | . | CASSLLPGQMNTEAFF | TGCGCCAGCAGCCTACTTCCGGGACAGATGAACACTGAAGCTTTCTTT
. | TRBJ1-5 | TRBV24-1 | few | CATSDGNQPQHF | TGTGCCACCAGTGATGGAAATCAGCCCCAGCATTTT
TRBD2 | TRBJ2-2 | TRBV7-2 | . | CASLLGGRGLTGELFF | TGTGCCAGCCTCTTGGGCGGGAGAGGACTCACCGGGGAGCTGTTTTTT
TRBD2 | TRBJ2-3 | TRBV6-6 | . | CASRGAGGTDTQYF | TGTGCCAGCAGAGGAGCGGGGGGCACAGATACGCAGTATTTT
TRBD2 | TRBJ2-5 | TRBV4-1 | . | CASSQVEGSGGAGTQYF | TGCGCCAGCAGCCAAGTTGAGGGTAGCGGGGGCGCAGGGACCCAGTACTTC
. | TRBJ1-6 | TRBV27 | . | CATRKGKTAPLHF | TGTGCCACCAGAAAAGGGAAGACGGCACCCCTCCACTTT
TRBD1 | TRBJ2-7 | TRBV10-2 | . | CASSAGQGLYEQYF | TGCGCCAGCAGTGCGGGACAGGGGCTTTACGAGCAGTACTTC
TRBD2 | TRBJ2-3 | TRBV5-4 | . | CASSPGLAAEDTQYF | TGTGCCAGCAGCCCGGGACTAGCTGCGGAAGATACGCAGTATTTT
. | TRBJ2-1 | TRBV27 | . | CASSLSLTHGDNEQFF | TGTGCCAGCAGTTTATCGTTGACCCACGGGGACAATGAGCAGTTCTTC
. | TRBJ1-3 | TRBV4-1 | . | CASSTFGTESSGNTIYF | TGCGCCAGCAGCACTTTCGGGACCGAGAGCTCTGGAAACACCATATATTTT
. | TRBJ2-2 | TRBV29-1 | . | CSVRTTSNTGELFF | TGCAGCGTTAGAACGACTTCGAACACCGGGGAGCTGTTTTTT
TRBD2 | TRBJ2-1 | TRBV5-5 | . | CASSSGLAGYNEQFF | TGTGCCAGCAGCTCGGGACTAGCGGGGTACAATGAGCAGTTCTTC
. | TRBJ1-1 | TRBV10-1 | . | CASSPNLNTEAFF | TGCGCCAGTTCCCCAAATCTGAACACTGAAGCTTTCTTT
. | TRBJ1-5 | TRBV6-6 | . | CASSYDVSNQPQHF | TGTGCCAGCAGTTACGATGTTAGCAATCAGCCCCAGCATTTT
. | TRBJ1-4 | TRBV7-8 | . | CASSSYRVANEKLFF | TGTGCCAGCAGCTCATACAGGGTCGCTAATGAAAAACTGTTTTTT
TRBD1 | TRBJ1-2 | TRBV7-9 | . | CASSPTGGNGYTF | TGTGCCAGCAGCCCGACAGGGGGCAATGGCTACACCTTC
. | TRBJ1-2 | TRBV25-1 | . | CASSAPGGRYPNYGYTF | TGTGCCAGCAGTGCCCCGGGCGGCAGATACCCTAACTATGGCTACACCTTC
TRBD2 | TRBJ2-1 | TRBV11-3 | . | CASSLGGGAGEQFF | TGTGCCAGCAGCTTAGGGGGGGGTGCGGGTGAGCAGTTCTTC
. | TRBJ1-1 | TRBV3-1/TRBV3-2 | once | CASSRQMEDTEAFF | TGTGCCAGCAGCCGGCAAATGGAAGACACTGAAGCTTTCTTT
. | TRBJ1-5 | TRBV7-2 | . | CASSLWKNQPQHF | TGTGCCAGCAGCTTGTGGAAGAATCAGCCCCAGCATTTT
TRBD1 | TRBJ2-7 | TRBV7-2 | . | CASSIDRAAEQYF | TGTGCCAGCAGCATAGACAGGGCCGCCGAGCAGTACTTC
. | TRBJ1-5 | TRBV19 | . | CASSIESTQPQHF | TGTGCCAGTAGTATAGAAAGCACTCAGCCCCAGCATTTT
TRBD1 | TRBJ2-2 | TRBV10-2 | . | CASSDPILQGQGNTGELFF | TGCGCCAGCAGTGACCCCATCCTCCAGGGACAGGGGAACACCGGGGAGCTGTTTTTT
. | TRBJ1-1 | TRBV2 | . | CASSEDAGRDTEAFF | TGTGCCAGCAGTGAGGATGCAGGCAGGGACACTGAAGCTTTCTTT
. | TRBJ1-6 | TRBV7-2 | . | CASSPGNNSPLHF | TGTGCCAGCAGCCCAGGGAATAATTCACCCCTCCACTTT
. | TRBJ1-6 | TRBV3-1/TRBV3-2 | . | CASSPGQGSVSYNSPLHF | TGTGCCAGCAGCCCCGGGCAGGGGTCGGTCTCCTATAATTCACCCCTCCACTTT
. | TRBJ2-5 | TRBV28 | . | CASSLRGQETQYF | TGTGCCAGCAGTTTGAGGGGCCAAGAGACCCAGTACTTC
TRBD1 | TRBJ1-1 | TRBV10-2 | . | CASSESGGTVLLAFF | TGCGCCAGCAGTGAGTCGGGCGGGACAGTCCTGCTAGCTTTCTTT
. | TRBJ2-3 | TRBV10-2 | . | CASSQGGRTDTQYF | TGCGCCAGCAGCCAGGGGGGAAGAACAGATACGCAGTATTTT
TRBD2 | TRBJ2-7 | TRBV24-1 | . | CATSDPGLAGARQYF | TGTGCCACCAGTGACCCCGGACTAGCGGGGGCCAGGCAGTACTTC
TRBD1 | TRBJ2-7 | TRBV16 | . | CASSHSGQPYEQYF | TGTGCCAGCAGCCACTCGGGACAGCCCTACGAGCAGTACTTC
TRBD2 | TRBJ2-1 | TRBV5-1 | . | CASSGRGDEQFF | TGCGCCAGCAGCGGTCGGGGGGATGAGCAGTTCTTC
TRBD2 | TRBJ2-1 | TRBV2 | . | CASSEGGLAGGVNEQFF | TGTGCCAGCAGTGAAGGGGGACTAGCGGGAGGGGTCAATGAGCAGTTCTTC
. | TRBJ2-3 | TRBV7-9 | . | CATSVTTSTDTQYF | TGTGCCACCTCGGTTACGACGAGCACAGATACGCAGTATTTT
. | TRBJ2-7 | TRBV5-6 | once | CASSTDSTSYEQYF | TGTGCCAGCAGCACAGACAGCACATCCTACGAGCAGTACTTC
. | TRBJ1-1 | TRBV3-1/TRBV3-2 | . | CASSQNSKNTEAFF | TGTGCCAGCAGCCAAAACAGCAAGAACACTGAAGCTTTCTTT
. | TRBJ2-7 | TRBV6-5 | . | CASSYESGAGYEQYF | TGTGCCAGCAGTTACGAGTCGGGAGCAGGGTACGAGCAGTACTTC
. | TRBJ2-5 | TRBV11-2 | . | CASSTRDHQETQYF | TGTGCCAGCAGCACCCGGGACCACCAAGAGACCCAGTACTTC
. | TRBJ1-2 | TRBV6-5 | . | CASKSTGPYGYTF | TGTGCCAGCAAATCTACAGGGCCCTATGGCTACACCTTC
TRBD1 | TRBJ1-1 | TRBV2 | . | CASRRDRGRGTEAFF | TGTGCCAGCAGGAGGGACAGGGGGCGGGGGACTGAAGCTTTCTTT
TRBD1 | TRBJ1-2 | TRBV27 | . | CASSHGQGYGYTF | TGTGCCAGCAGTCACGGACAGGGCTATGGCTACACCTTC
. | TRBJ1-3 | TRBV25-1 | . | CASSEFGGGAGNTIYF | TGTGCCAGCAGTGAATTCGGCGGGGGAGCAGGAAACACCATATATTTT
. | TRBJ1-1 | TRBV2 | . | CASSDPGTEAFF | TGTGCCAGCAGTGATCCCGGGACTGAAGCTTTCTTT
. | TRBJ1-2 | TRBV2 | . | CASSGATEVTNYGYTF | TGTGCCAGCAGTGGGGCAACGGAAGTTACTAACTATGGCTACACCTTC